The subject of this entry is one TCR beta chain. Per the germline V gene, CDR1 is MNHNS and CDR2 is SASEGT. There are 15 residues in the CDR3. V was clipped by 7 bases and J by 2 bases; unmatched bases: 6. These data come from a study of OX40 agonist ivuxolimab in advanced cancers. TCRdb's table, derived via immunoSEQ multiplex PCR, lists solely in-frame clones and lacks some. The table lists 48,000 or so clones, around 84% of them singletons, with around 1.8% in the top ten. The rearrangement joins TRBV6-1 to TRBJ2-7; 12 nucleotides agree with TRBD2. This specimen consisted of CD4+ or CD8+ T cells sorted from blood, obtained in a trial of the OX40 agonist ivuxolimab. This TCR was recovered from an adult with an advanced solid tumor such as melanoma, head and neck, liver or kidney cancer. CDR3 region: CASITTSGGAYEQYF. Here the CDR3 DNA reads TGTGCCAGCATTACGACTAGCGGGGGAGCCTACGAGCAGTACTTC.